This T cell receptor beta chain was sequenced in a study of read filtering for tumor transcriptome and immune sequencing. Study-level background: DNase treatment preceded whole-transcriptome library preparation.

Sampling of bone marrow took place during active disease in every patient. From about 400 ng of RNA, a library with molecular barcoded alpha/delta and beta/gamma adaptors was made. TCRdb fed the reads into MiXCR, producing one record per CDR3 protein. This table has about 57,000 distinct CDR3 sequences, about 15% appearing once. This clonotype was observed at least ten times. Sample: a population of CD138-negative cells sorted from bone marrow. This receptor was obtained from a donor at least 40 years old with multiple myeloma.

In nucleotides, the CDR3 is TGTGCCAGCAGTACACTAGCGGGAGCAACAGATACGCAGTATTTT. Translating gives CASSTLAGATDTQYF. The chain is built from TRBV12-3 or TRBV12-4 and TRBJ2-3, with 11 bases fitting TRBD2. The CDR3 contains 15 residues. The trim removed 5 bases at V and 3 bases at J, leaving 4 bases unmatched.